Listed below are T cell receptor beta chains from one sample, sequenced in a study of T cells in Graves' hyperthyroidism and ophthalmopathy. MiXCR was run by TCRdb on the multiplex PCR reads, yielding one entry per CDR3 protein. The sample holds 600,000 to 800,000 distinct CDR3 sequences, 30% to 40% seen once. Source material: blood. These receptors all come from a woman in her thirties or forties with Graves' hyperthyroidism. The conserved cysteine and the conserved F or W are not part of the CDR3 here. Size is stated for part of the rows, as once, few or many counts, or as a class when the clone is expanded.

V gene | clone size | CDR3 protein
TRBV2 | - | ASRVQGDEQY
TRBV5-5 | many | ASSLAGGRQETQY
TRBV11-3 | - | ASSSLVEAQY
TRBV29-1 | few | SARQGGSYGYT
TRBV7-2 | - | ASSYRGQGAQY
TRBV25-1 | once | ASSQGAQGADTEAF
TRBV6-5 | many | ASTYSGDNQPQH
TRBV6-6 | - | ASTRTGGYEQY
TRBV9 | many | ASSVLPGTGGYT
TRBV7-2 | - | ASSLPRGRNEQF
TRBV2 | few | ASSDLTDTQY
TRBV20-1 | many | SAGQGPNYGYT
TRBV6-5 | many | AHTRAITGNNQPQH
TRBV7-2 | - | ASSVGGANYGYT
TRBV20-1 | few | SARPQVGNSYEQY
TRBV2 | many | ASRYRGENTEAF
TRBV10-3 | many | AISESKDSPLH
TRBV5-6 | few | ASITLAVQGETQY
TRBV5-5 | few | ASSWGLGSYEQY
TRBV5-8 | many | ASSPLGAQH